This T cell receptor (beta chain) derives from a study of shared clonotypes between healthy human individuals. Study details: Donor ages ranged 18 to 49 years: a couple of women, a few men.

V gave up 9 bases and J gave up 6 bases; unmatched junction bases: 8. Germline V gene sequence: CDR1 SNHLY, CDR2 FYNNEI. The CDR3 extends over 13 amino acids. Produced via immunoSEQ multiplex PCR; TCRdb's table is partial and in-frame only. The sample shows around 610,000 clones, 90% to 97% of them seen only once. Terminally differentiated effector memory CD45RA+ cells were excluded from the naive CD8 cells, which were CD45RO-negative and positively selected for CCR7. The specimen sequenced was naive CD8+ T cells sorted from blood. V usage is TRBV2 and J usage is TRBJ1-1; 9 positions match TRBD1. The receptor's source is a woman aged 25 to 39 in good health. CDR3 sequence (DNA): TGTGCCAGACGGACAGGGGTTAAGTCTGAAGCTTTCTTT. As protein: CARRTGVKSEAFF.